Described below is a single TCR beta chain sequence and its context. This clone showed up just a few times. Its antigen remains unidentified. No base-level quality is on record; no much larger clone is a single base apart. Per the publication, the time point label means: week 47, end of study. Every vaccine dose consisted of 300 ug of a 20-mer mutant IDH1 peptide in Montanide, administered subcutaneously together with topical imiquimod. Patients were given eight vaccinations, in weeks 1, 3, 5, 7, 11, 15, 19 and 23, which matched visits V03 through V10. All donors had newly diagnosed IDH1-mutant astrocytomas of WHO grade 3 or 4 that showed loss of nuclear ATRX. The samples were drawn from NOA16, a multicentre, single-arm, open-label phase I trial in Germany that tested a mutant IDH1 peptide vaccine in humans for the first time. Genomic DNA for TCRB sequencing was extracted from EDTA blood using the DNeasy Blood and Tissue Kit.

The CDR3, from cysteine to phenylalanine, totals 15 residues. Kept here is only the CDR3 DNA, which spans 45 bases and is read in frame from base 1. Per the germline V gene, LGHNA is the CDR1 and YSLEER is the CDR2. V and J are truncated by 1 base and 6 bases respectively, leaving an intervening sequence of 12 bases. This specimen comes from a study of a mutant IDH1 vaccine in newly diagnosed glioma (dated by TCRdb to 2020 to 2023). At the level of the whole study: Vaccination was initiated 4-6 weeks after radiotherapy alone, or concurrently with temozolomide cycles in the chemotherapy-containing groups. Longitudinal TCRB deep sequencing was performed for 20 to 30 treated patients wherever samples were available for exploratory analyses. Peripheral blood samples were drawn at six visits, namely V03 (baseline), V05, V07, V10, V12 and V13. Prior to enrollment, patients had been given standard therapy consisting of radiotherapy alone, temozolomide alone, or radiochemotherapy with temozolomide, with the combination given to most patients. Visit V12 was the week-35 safety follow-up and visit V13 was the week-47 end of study. The roughly 33 treated patients were approximately 62% male and roughly 40% female, with a mean age of approximately 38 years. Study-wide conclusions, independent of this receptor: Changes in the top peripheral T cell clonotypes picked up by TCRB sequencing did not appear to be linked to pseudoprogression. The authors noted that analyses of patient blood samples could not be reproduced because of sample limitations. Selection of PBMC samples for TCRB deep sequencing was based on availability. Across multiple MHC alleles, vaccine-induced immune responses were seen in 85% to 95% of patients.

The method behind the library was the immunoSEQ multiplex PCR assay. Following the manufacturer's protocol, the hsTCRB Kit was used to amplify rearranged TCR beta chain sequences. TCRB libraries were sequenced on an Illumina MiSeq. Regarding the original processing steps: The proprietary platform of the kit vendor was used for demultiplexing, trimming and gene mapping. TCRdb took over this immuneACCESS table, retaining in-frame rearrangements with V and J assigned. Such tables are incomplete; in checked studies, under half of the missing clones stem from an unresolved V gene, and the remainder is unexplained. V, J and clone size are taken as reported in that table, and D and trimming were inferred from the DNA itself. This sample has tens of thousands of clones in its table, and 70% to 90% of those were observed once. Of the sample, 5.2% is held by the ten largest clones.

The TCR was taken from a man aged 35 to 55 with glioma. Sample: PBMCs, taken from a glioma patient whose treatment included an IDH1 peptide vaccine. The sequence links TRBV4-3 to TRBJ2-2, and perhaps TRBD1 as D gene, on 6 matching bases. The DNA reads as follows: TGCGCCAGCAGCCAAGTCGCTGCAGGGGCCGGGGAGCTGTTTTTT. This yields the protein CASSQVAAGAGELFF.